This T cell receptor (beta chain) was documented in a study of shared clonotypes between healthy human individuals. Study overall: CD4 naive cells filled three plates per donor, CD4 memory three, CD8 naive two and CD8 memory one.

The CDR3 covers 14 residues. V was shortened by 4 bases and J by 4 bases, with 13 bases between the two germline ends. CDR1 MGHRA and CDR2 YSYEKL come from the germline V gene. The naive CD8 population came from CD45RO-negative cells selected for CCR7, without terminally differentiated effector memory CD45RA+ cells. Each subset's genomic DNA was split evenly across several immunoSEQ plates. TCRdb's copy holds only in-frame clones and misses some; the assay was immunoSEQ multiplex PCR. Of 1.5 million to 2.5 million clones in the sample, roughly 94% were seen once. This receptor was obtained from a man younger than 30 in good health. This chain links TRBV4-1 with TRBJ2-5; tentative D call: TRBD2 (5 bases). Sequencing was done on a sample of naive CD8+ T cells sorted from blood. In nucleotides, the CDR3 is TGCGCCAGCAGCCTCGTCCCCGGGGTAGAGACCCAGTACTTC. Amino acids: CASSLVPGVETQYF.